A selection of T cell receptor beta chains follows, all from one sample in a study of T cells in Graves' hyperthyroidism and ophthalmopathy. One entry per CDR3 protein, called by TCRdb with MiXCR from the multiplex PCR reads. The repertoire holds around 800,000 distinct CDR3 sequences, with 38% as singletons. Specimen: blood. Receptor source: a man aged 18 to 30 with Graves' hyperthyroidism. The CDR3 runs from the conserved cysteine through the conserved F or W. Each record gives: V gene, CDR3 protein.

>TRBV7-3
CASSPLGGRETQYF
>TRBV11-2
CASSQRPSLPYEQYF
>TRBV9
CASSASGTPFNEAFF
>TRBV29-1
CSVDRGQEGYTF
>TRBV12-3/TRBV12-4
CASTLGFGGGTEAFF
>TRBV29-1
CSATTGANVLTF
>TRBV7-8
CASSFKSGMGTEAFF
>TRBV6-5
CASSDVGGQEQYF
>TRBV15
CATSREINSPLHF
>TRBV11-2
CASSLRETFQGGGYTF
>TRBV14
CASSPSWAYEQYF
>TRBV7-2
CASSLAPGQGISYEQYF
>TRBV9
CASSVRASNTGELFF
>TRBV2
CASSDGEFSEAFF
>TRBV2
CASSEATSGGDTEAFF
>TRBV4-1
CASSQGVSTGELFF
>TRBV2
CASIGGAETQYF
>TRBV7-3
CASSLLQGTDTQYF
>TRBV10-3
CAIGGTEDYQPQHF
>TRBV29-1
CSVEGWGRGNTEAFF
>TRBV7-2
CASSSEGADQETQYF
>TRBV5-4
CASSLGAGIDYEQYF